This is a list of T cell receptor beta chains from one sample in a study of cytomegalovirus exposure and HLA in healthy donors. The table came from immunoSEQ multiplex PCR; TCRdb's copy has only in-frame clones and leaves some out. In all, the sample yields some 75,000 clones. Sequencing used PBMCs. These receptors all come from a boy aged 5-17 years in good health and CMV-seronegative. CDR3s include the opening cysteine and the closing phenylalanine or tryptophan. The order of the fields is D gene, J gene, V gene, CDR3 DNA, CDR3 protein. D genes are given only for firm matches.

>-|TRBJ2-2|TRBV30
TGTGCCTGGCGGACTTTCACCGGGGAGCTGTTTTTT
CAWRTFTGELFF
>-|TRBJ2-1|TRBV18
TGTGCCAGCTCGGGTAACAGTGCCTCCTACAATGAGCAGTTCTTC
CASSGNSASYNEQFF
>TRBD1|TRBJ1-6|TRBV19
TGTGCCAGTAATCGGTTCGGGGGACAGGGGATGGATTCACCCCTCCACTTT
CASNRFGGQGMDSPLHF
>-|TRBJ1-2|TRBV5-6
TGTGCCAGCAGCTTGGGTCACAGCTCCTTTAACTATGGCTACACCTTC
CASSLGHSSFNYGYTF
>TRBD1|TRBJ1-2|TRBV5-5
TGTGCCAGCAGCTTGGCGGCAGGGGGCCACTATGGCTACACCTTC
CASSLAAGGHYGYTF
>TRBD1|TRBJ1-2|TRBV5-6
TGTGCCAGCAGCTTCCGACAGGGGGATGGCTACACCTTC
CASSFRQGDGYTF
>-|TRBJ1-5|TRBV2
TGTGCCAGCAGTGGTGTGGGGGGAGGGCCCCAGCCCCAGCATTTT
CASSGVGGGPQPQHF
>-|TRBJ2-7|TRBV4-2
TGTGCCAGCAGCCAAGAGTTTGCGGGGACCTACGAGCAGTACTTC
CASSQEFAGTYEQYF
>TRBD1|TRBJ1-2|TRBV19
TGTGCCAGTAGTATCACCGGGACAGGGTCTCATGGCTACACCTTC
CASSITGTGSHGYTF
>TRBD2|TRBJ2-3|TRBV4-1
TGCGCCAGCAGCCAGCCGGGACTAGCGGTTGGTACTAGCACAGATACGCAGTATTTT
CASSQPGLAVGTSTDTQYF
>-|TRBJ1-6|TRBV5-1
TGCGCCAGCAGCCTAGGACAGCTCGGCTTTAATTCACCCCTCCACTTT
CASSLGQLGFNSPLHF
>TRBD2|TRBJ2-1|TRBV4-3
TGCGCCAGCAGCCACGATTATAGCGGGACTCCCTCCTACAATGAGCAGTTCTTC
CASSHDYSGTPSYNEQFF
>-|TRBJ2-5|TRBV7-2
TGTGCCAGCAGCTTGGGCACCTCCGAGACCCAGTACTTC
CASSLGTSETQYF
>-|TRBJ1-2|TRBV4-2
TGTGCCAGCAGCCAGCTAAGGGGCGAAGGCTACACCTTC
CASSQLRGEGYTF
>-|TRBJ2-1|TRBV4-1
TGCGCCAGCAGCCAGGCGGGACTTTCCCCCAATGAGCAGTTCTTC
CASSQAGLSPNEQFF
>TRBD2|TRBJ2-7|TRBV15
TGTGCCACCAGCAGAGGCGGGAGTATATCCTACGAGCAGTACTTC
CATSRGGSISYEQYF
>-|TRBJ2-1|TRBV19
TGTGCCAGTAGTATACCCGGAGGGAGCACAGGCAATGAGCAGTTCTTC
CASSIPGGSTGNEQFF
>-|TRBJ1-2|TRBV18
TGTGCCAGCTCACCAGAAGACGGAGGTCGTAGGTTGAGCTACAACTATGGCTACACCTTC
CASSPEDGGRRLSYNYGYTF
>-|TRBJ1-1|TRBV25-1
TGTGCCAGCAGTGAATGGGGGGTCGGTGAAGCTTTCTTT
CASSEWGVGEAFF
>TRBD1|TRBJ1-6|TRBV5-1
TGCGCCAGCAGCCCCGGGACAGACCATTCACCCCTCCACTTT
CASSPGTDHSPLHF
>TRBD1|TRBJ1-1|TRBV9
TGTGCCAGCAGCCCTTTGGGGACAGGGGGCTCTGAAGCTTTCTTT
CASSPLGTGGSEAFF
>-|TRBJ1-4|TRBV15
TGTGCCACCAGCGGACTATTTCTCCGGGACCCCGGGAACGAAAAACTGTTTTTT
CATSGLFLRDPGNEKLFF
>-|TRBJ1-2|TRBV6-4
TGTGCCAGCAGTGACTCGACTACCCAGGGGATCTATGGCTACACCTTC
CASSDSTTQGIYGYTF
>-|TRBJ2-7|TRBV5-6
TGTGCCAGCAGCTTAGGAGGGGGCCTTTACGAGCAGTACTTC
CASSLGGGLYEQYF
>-|TRBJ2-7|TRBV2
TGTGCCAGCAGTGAGTTCAGGGGCCGGTTGGACTGGAGGTACGAGCAGTACTTC
CASSEFRGRLDWRYEQYF
>TRBD1|TRBJ2-5|TRBV9
TGTGCCAGCAGCGTAGGTACGGGACAGGGGGTAAGATTTCAAGAGACCCAGTACTTC
CASSVGTGQGVRFQETQYF